This T cell receptor beta chain originates from a study of control samples from healthy donors and cancer patients. Only in-frame clones appear in the TCRdb table, and some are missing; sequencing was by immunoSEQ multiplex PCR. Of some 74,000 clones in the sample, about 88% are singletons; the top ten hold around 5.4%. Germline values: CDR1 KGHSH, CDR2 LQKENI. V was pared by 8 bases and J by 6 bases, with 16 bases between. The length of the CDR3 is 13 residues. The sequencing sample was made of blood. The TCR was taken from a woman aged 50 to 60 in good health. This rearrangement joins TRBV18 to TRBJ1-1; possible D gene TRBD1, 5 bases. Written as DNA, the CDR3 is TGTGCCAGCCGCGAAGGAGGGGTCCCTGAAGCTTTCTTT. It translates to CASREGGVPEAFF.